The rows below give T cell receptor beta chains drawn from one sample of a study of cytomegalovirus exposure and HLA in healthy donors. The table came from immunoSEQ multiplex PCR; TCRdb's copy has only in-frame clones and leaves some out. The data hold about 130,000 clones, with about 80% observed a single time. Sequenced sample: PBMCs. Source of these receptors: a woman in her forties in good health and CMV-seronegative. Each CDR3 is given with its conserved first and last residue. The D gene is left open where the match is weak. Clone size is not always given. Where it is, it says once, few, many or a class for expanded clones.

V gene: TRBV5-1
clone size: -
CDR3 length: 14
J gene: TRBJ1-1
D gene: TRBD1
CDR3 DNA: TGCGCCAGCAGCACAGGGGGGGGTAACACTGAAGCTTTCTTT
CDR3 protein: CASSTGGGNTEAFF

V gene: TRBV7-9
clone size: -
CDR3 length: 16
J gene: TRBJ2-7
D gene: TRBD2
CDR3 DNA: TGTGCCAGCAGCTTAGAGGGGACTAGCGGGAGTCGGGAGCAGTACTTC
CDR3 protein: CASSLEGTSGSREQYF

V gene: TRBV5-4
clone size: -
CDR3 length: 14
J gene: TRBJ2-5
D gene: -
CDR3 DNA: TGTGCCAGCAGCCGAGAAAGCGGAGAAGAGACCCAGTACTTC
CDR3 protein: CASSRESGEETQYF

V gene: TRBV18
clone size: -
CDR3 length: 16
J gene: TRBJ2-5
D gene: -
CDR3 DNA: TGTGCCAGCTCACCACCGTCAGGACAGAACCAAGAGACCCAGTACTTC
CDR3 protein: CASSPPSGQNQETQYF

V gene: TRBV11-2
clone size: -
CDR3 length: 15
J gene: TRBJ1-6
D gene: -
CDR3 DNA: TGTGCCAGCAGCCCCAGACAGAACTATAATTCACCCCTCCACTTT
CDR3 protein: CASSPRQNYNSPLHF

V gene: TRBV10-3
clone size: -
CDR3 length: 11
J gene: TRBJ1-1
D gene: TRBD1
CDR3 DNA: TGTGCCACCACAGGGGACACTGAAGCTTTCTTT
CDR3 protein: CATTGDTEAFF

V gene: TRBV13
clone size: -
CDR3 length: 16
J gene: TRBJ2-5
D gene: TRBD2
CDR3 DNA: TGTGCCAGCAGCCCGTGGATTAGCGGGGGGCAAGAGACCCAGTACTTC
CDR3 protein: CASSPWISGGQETQYF

V gene: TRBV6-5
clone size: -
CDR3 length: 14
J gene: TRBJ1-1
D gene: TRBD1
CDR3 DNA: TGTGCCAGCAGTTACTCTACAGGGGGCGGCGTAGCTTTCTTT
CDR3 protein: CASSYSTGGGVAFF

V gene: TRBV5-4
clone size: -
CDR3 length: 13
J gene: TRBJ2-7
D gene: -
CDR3 DNA: TGTGCCAGCGAAATTTGGGGGGACTACGAGCAGTACTTC
CDR3 protein: CASEIWGDYEQYF

V gene: TRBV2
clone size: -
CDR3 length: 16
J gene: TRBJ2-2
D gene: TRBD1
CDR3 DNA: TGTGCCAGCAGTGCTAGGGGGACAGGAGTCTCCGGGGAGCTGTTTTTT
CDR3 protein: CASSARGTGVSGELFF

V gene: TRBV5-1
clone size: -
CDR3 length: 15
J gene: TRBJ2-7
D gene: -
CDR3 DNA: TGCGCCAGCAGCTTGGGGGGGCGGGTCCCCTACGAGCAGTACTTC
CDR3 protein: CASSLGGRVPYEQYF

V gene: TRBV4-1
clone size: -
CDR3 length: 14
J gene: TRBJ1-4
D gene: -
CDR3 DNA: TGCGCCAGCAGCGTCTGGCAGGGCACTGAAAAACTGTTTTTT
CDR3 protein: CASSVWQGTEKLFF

V gene: TRBV2
clone size: many
CDR3 length: 13
J gene: TRBJ2-7
D gene: TRBD1
CDR3 DNA: TGTGCCACAAAAGGACAGGGCCCCCACGAGCAGTACTTC
CDR3 protein: CATKGQGPHEQYF

V gene: TRBV6-4
clone size: -
CDR3 length: 15
J gene: TRBJ2-5
D gene: TRBD1
CDR3 DNA: TGTGCCAGCAGGAATTCCGGACAGGGAGGAAAGACCCAGTACTTC
CDR3 protein: CASRNSGQGGKTQYF

V gene: TRBV5-1
clone size: -
CDR3 length: 16
J gene: TRBJ2-1
D gene: TRBD1
CDR3 DNA: TGCGCCAGCAGCTTGGCCGAGACAGGGGCATACAATGAGCAGTTCTTC
CDR3 protein: CASSLAETGAYNEQFF

V gene: TRBV14
clone size: -
CDR3 length: 17
J gene: TRBJ2-7
D gene: TRBD2
CDR3 DNA: TGTGCCAGCAGCCAAGTGACTAGCGGGAGGGTGTCCTACGAGCAGTACTTC
CDR3 protein: CASSQVTSGRVSYEQYF

V gene: TRBV6-5
clone size: -
CDR3 length: 13
J gene: TRBJ1-2
D gene: -
CDR3 DNA: TGTGCCAGCAGTTACGGGGGGAACTATGGCTACACCTTC
CDR3 protein: CASSYGGNYGYTF

V gene: TRBV5-4
clone size: -
CDR3 length: 15
J gene: TRBJ2-7
D gene: TRBD2
CDR3 DNA: TGTGCCAGCAGCATCGAAGCGGGGGGGCTCCGGGAGCAGTACTTC
CDR3 protein: CASSIEAGGLREQYF

V gene: TRBV6-1
clone size: -
CDR3 length: 18
J gene: TRBJ1-4
D gene: TRBD1
CDR3 DNA: TGTGCCAGCAGTGAAGCGCCAGCGGGACAGGGGACTAATGAAAAACTGTTTTTT
CDR3 protein: CASSEAPAGQGTNEKLFF

V gene: TRBV27
clone size: -
CDR3 length: 15
J gene: TRBJ1-5
D gene: -
CDR3 DNA: TGTGCCAGCAGTTTAGGGCAGGGCAGCAATCAGCCCCAGCATTTT
CDR3 protein: CASSLGQGSNQPQHF

V gene: TRBV13
clone size: -
CDR3 length: 13
J gene: TRBJ2-7
D gene: -
CDR3 DNA: TGTGCCAGCAAGGATACGGGGACCTACGAGCAGTACTTC
CDR3 protein: CASKDTGTYEQYF

V gene: TRBV28
clone size: -
CDR3 length: 14
J gene: TRBJ2-2
D gene: -
CDR3 DNA: TGTGCCAGCAGTGTAGACAGGTTCCGCGGGGAGCTGTTTTTT
CDR3 protein: CASSVDRFRGELFF

V gene: TRBV7-7
clone size: -
CDR3 length: 16
J gene: TRBJ2-5
D gene: -
CDR3 DNA: TGTGCTAGCAGCTTAGGGGCAGGTGCGGGCCAAGAGACCCAGTACTTC
CDR3 protein: CASSLGAGAGQETQYF

V gene: TRBV4-2
clone size: -
CDR3 length: 16
J gene: TRBJ2-1
D gene: -
CDR3 DNA: TGTGCCAGCAGCCCTGGTGGCATCCGCGGGTACAATGAGCAGTTCTTC
CDR3 protein: CASSPGGIRGYNEQFF

V gene: TRBV5-6
clone size: -
CDR3 length: 15
J gene: TRBJ2-7
D gene: TRBD1
CDR3 DNA: TGTGCCAGCAGCTTCCCCGGGACAGGGTCGGTGGAGCAGTACTTC
CDR3 protein: CASSFPGTGSVEQYF

V gene: TRBV29-1
clone size: -
CDR3 length: 16
J gene: TRBJ2-1
D gene: TRBD2
CDR3 DNA: TGCAGCGTTGGGGGAACGACTAGCGGGATTTACAATGAGCAGTTCTTC
CDR3 protein: CSVGGTTSGIYNEQFF

V gene: TRBV20-1
clone size: -
CDR3 length: 11
J gene: TRBJ1-1
D gene: -
CDR3 DNA: TGCAGTGCTAGATTTGAGTCCGAAGCTTTCTTT
CDR3 protein: CSARFESEAFF

V gene: TRBV7-2
clone size: -
CDR3 length: 13
J gene: TRBJ1-2
D gene: -
CDR3 DNA: TGTGCCAGCAGCTACATAGAGGGCTATGGCTACACCTTC
CDR3 protein: CASSYIEGYGYTF

V gene: TRBV4-1
clone size: -
CDR3 length: 14
J gene: TRBJ2-2
D gene: -
CDR3 DNA: TGCGCCAGCAGCCAAGATCCAGGTTCCGGGGAGCTGTTTTTT
CDR3 protein: CASSQDPGSGELFF

V gene: TRBV1
clone size: -
CDR3 length: 18
J gene: TRBJ2-7
D gene: -
CDR3 DNA: TGCACCAGCAGCCAAGTTAAGAGTGAAGGCGGGAGCCCTTACGAGCAGTACTTC
CDR3 protein: CTSSQVKSEGGSPYEQYF

V gene: TRBV28
clone size: few
CDR3 length: 12
J gene: TRBJ1-2
D gene: -
CDR3 DNA: TGTGCCAGCAGTTCGGGACTGAGGGGCTACACCTTC
CDR3 protein: CASSSGLRGYTF

V gene: TRBV7-2
clone size: -
CDR3 length: 14
J gene: TRBJ1-4
D gene: -
CDR3 DNA: TGTGCCAGCAGCTTACAGGCGGGTAATGAAAAACTGTTTTTT
CDR3 protein: CASSLQAGNEKLFF

V gene: TRBV28
clone size: -
CDR3 length: 14
J gene: TRBJ1-1
D gene: -
CDR3 DNA: TGTGCCAGCAGCCGGACAAGTATGAACACTGAAGCTTTCTTT
CDR3 protein: CASSRTSMNTEAFF

V gene: TRBV4-2
clone size: -
CDR3 length: 14
J gene: TRBJ1-5
D gene: -
CDR3 DNA: TGTGCCAGCAGCCAAGAGGGCGCTAATCAGCCCCAGCATTTT
CDR3 protein: CASSQEGANQPQHF

V gene: TRBV5-1
clone size: -
CDR3 length: 14
J gene: TRBJ2-2
D gene: -
CDR3 DNA: TGCGCCAGCAGCGCGTTCGCGAACACCGGGGAGCTGTTTTTT
CDR3 protein: CASSAFANTGELFF

V gene: TRBV5-4
clone size: -
CDR3 length: 14
J gene: TRBJ2-5
D gene: -
CDR3 DNA: TGTGCCAGCAGCTCGGGACTTTCGTGGGAGACCCAGTACTTC
CDR3 protein: CASSSGLSWETQYF

V gene: TRBV7-9
clone size: -
CDR3 length: 14
J gene: TRBJ1-1
D gene: TRBD1
CDR3 DNA: TGTGCCAGCAGCGCGACAGGGGGCGGCACTGAAGCTTTCTTT
CDR3 protein: CASSATGGGTEAFF

V gene: TRBV5-1
clone size: -
CDR3 length: 14
J gene: TRBJ2-1
D gene: -
CDR3 DNA: TGCGCCAGCAGCTTGGATACCGGTTACAATGAGCAGTTCTTC
CDR3 protein: CASSLDTGYNEQFF

V gene: TRBV28
clone size: -
CDR3 length: 19
J gene: TRBJ2-6
D gene: TRBD2
CDR3 DNA: TGTGCCAGCAGCCCCCGCCGCGCTAGCGGTAACTCTGGGGCCAACGTCCTGACTTTC
CDR3 protein: CASSPRRASGNSGANVLTF

V gene: TRBV27
clone size: -
CDR3 length: 15
J gene: TRBJ1-1
D gene: -
CDR3 DNA: TGTGCCAGCAGTTTAACTGCGACAGTGAACACTGAAGCTTTCTTT
CDR3 protein: CASSLTATVNTEAFF

V gene: TRBV4-3
clone size: -
CDR3 length: 16
J gene: TRBJ2-7
D gene: TRBD1
CDR3 DNA: TGCGCCAGCAGCCAAGAAGATCGGACAGGGTTCCACGAGCAGTACTTC
CDR3 protein: CASSQEDRTGFHEQYF